This T cell receptor (beta chain) is drawn from a study of blood T cells in healthy people across ages. About the research overall: When template switching was applied, about one barcoded beta molecule was captured per two T cells.

This CDR3 is 16 amino acids long. J lost 6 bases, V lost 0 bases, and 6 bases had no gene match. The germline gives CDR1 SGHNT, CDR2 YENEEA. Whenever a sample was processed, at least 6.5 million PBMCs were isolated. A sample-barcoded 5' primer and a J-beta primer mix were used in a second PCR of roughly 7 to 12 cycles. The study obtained at least 2.5 million CDR3-containing paired-end reads from every sample. TCRdb reanalysed the 5' RACE reads using MiXCR and keeps one entry per CDR3 protein. The sample lists 700,000 to 800,000 distinct CDR3 sequences; about 42% were seen once. General observations from the study: Unsorted PBMCs prevented conclusive naive versus antigen-experienced comparison.

Regarding this clonotype: Its target is not known.

The sequencing sample was made of blood. The rearrangement uses TRBV11-3 and TRBJ2-1, with 9 bases identical to TRBD2. This receptor was obtained from a woman in her fifties or sixties in good health. Written as DNA, the CDR3 is TGTGCCAGCAGCTTAGATCCTAGCGGGATTGGCAATGAGCAGTTCTTC. Translated, it gives CASSLDPSGIGNEQFF.